These 14 T cell receptor beta chains share one sample of origin, sequenced in a study of Graves' ophthalmopathy and Graves' hyperthyroidism (dated by TCRdb to the late 2010s). These reads were obtained on an Illumina HiSeq 2000. TCR beta CDR3 regions were amplified from RNA transcripts for repertoire sequencing. HTBI primers and the Qiagen OneStep RT-PCR kit were used in a first-round RT-PCR, which was followed by a second-round multiplex PCR, size selection and purification. TCRdb reprocessed the public reads (quality trimming at Q25 with fastp, clone calling with MiXCR) and kept in-frame beta chains. When rows share a CDR3 protein, they turn into one entry using the most common DNA and genes. A total of under 350,000 distinct CDR3 sequences appear in this sample, about a sixth of them only once. 12% of the sample belongs to the ten largest clones. The source material was peripheral blood. These receptor sequences come from an adult man with Graves' ophthalmopathy.

In its sample, this clonotype was seen a few times. The chain has TRBV3-1 and TRBJ2-7; D unresolved. The ends were cut back, 0 bases at V and 1 base at J, with 10 bases in the middle. The CDR3 consists of 15 residues. CDR1 and CDR2 (germline): LGHDT, YNNKEL (reference sequence). The CDR3 protein is CASSQDYSASYEQYF. The CDR3 bases are TGTGCCAGCAGCCAAGACTATTCGGCTTCCTACGAGCAGTACTTC.

This clonotype was seen many times. This chain uses TRBV11-1 with TRBJ2-2; the D gene is possibly TRBD1 (5 bases). Germline CDR1 SGHAT, CDR2 FQDESV (reference sequence). Trimming cost V 5 bases and J 6 bases, with 19 bases left between them. The CDR3 runs 16 residues. CDR3 sequence: CASSVTGLRISGELFF. The CDR3 nucleotides read TGTGCCAGCAGCGTCACAGGTCTTCGTATTTCCGGGGAGCTGTTTTTT.

For this clonotype: Since a much larger clone is just one base distant, this may be a read error. This chain links TRBV28 with TRBJ1-2; D gene ambiguous. The length of the CDR3 is 12 residues. Germline V gene data show CDR1 as MDHEN and CDR2 as SYDVKM. The CDR3 loop is CANKNPNDGYTF. The CDR3 DNA sequence: TGTGCCAACAAGAATCCTAACGATGGCTACACCTTC.

The CDR3 loop reads CATSRVGGGTEAFF. The DNA of the CDR3 is TGTGCCACCAGCAGAGTCGGGGGAGGCACTGAAGCTTTCTTT. The chain has TRBV15 and TRBJ1-1; perhaps TRBD1 as D (5 bases). The CDR3 extends over 14 amino acids. Trimming pared 1 base from V and 4 bases from J, leaving 10 bases between. Germline CDR1 is LNHNV and CDR2 is YYDKDF (reference sequence).

This clonotype was found many times. V usage is TRBV19 and J usage is TRBJ1-1, with D possibly matching TRBD1 (6 bases). Trimming cost V 5 bases and J 0 bases, with 19 bases left between them. Germline-derived CDR1 and CDR2 are LNHDA and SQIVND (reference sequence). The CDR3 runs to 17 residues. The CDR3 reads CASSETYRAGMNTEAFF. For the CDR3, the DNA is TGTGCCAGTAGTGAAACGTACAGGGCTGGGATGAACACTGAAGCTTTCTTT.

This clonotype was observed many times. V usage is TRBV28 and J usage is TRBJ1-5; 8 bases line up with TRBD1. The CDR3 sequence is 14 residues long. V lost 6 bases and J lost 3; bases outside the gene matches: 4. Germline CDR1 is MDHEN and CDR2 is SYDVKM. In DNA form, the CDR3 reads TGTGCCAGCAGCCGGACAGGGCTCAATCAGCCCCAGCATTTT. Its protein product is CASSRTGLNQPQHF.

This clonotype was found many times. The chain couples TRBV28 to TRBJ2-7; D is ambiguous. In germline, CDR1 is MDHEN, CDR2 SYDVKM. Between the trimmed V and J ends, which lost 5 bases and 7 bases, there was a span of 15 bases. The CDR3 totals 13 residues. This chain's CDR3 is CASSPSVGREQYF. In DNA form, the CDR3 reads TGTGCCAGCAGTCCATCGGTGGGCCGGGAGCAGTACTTC.

In its sample, this clonotype was seen many times. For the CDR3, the DNA is TGTGCCAGCAGTGGGGCCACTTCGGGCGGCTACACCTTC. This sequence encodes CASSGATSGGYTF. The chain recombines TRBV25-1 with TRBJ1-2; D remains unclear. This CDR3 comprises 13 residues. Germline V gene lookup returns CDR1 MGHDK and CDR2 SYGVNS. Trimming removed 4 bases from V and 8 bases from J, with 14 bases in between.

This clonotype was seen repeatedly, ten times or more. The chain has TRBV28 and TRBJ1-1; 7 bases map to TRBD1. Germline CDR1 and CDR2: MDHEN and SYDVKM. With 7 bases clipped from V and 5 bases from J, the junction kept 10 bases outside the gene matches. The CDR3 has 14 amino acids. The CDR3 coding sequence is TGTGCCAGCACTCCTCCGGGACAGATAACTGAAGCTTTCTTT. It encodes CASTPPGQITEAFF.

V usage is TRBV13 and J usage is TRBJ2-5, with D possibly being TRBD1 or TRBD2 (6 bases each). In germline, CDR1 is PRHDT, CDR2 FYEKMQ (reference sequence). CDR3 length: 14 amino acids. V shed 5 bases and J shed 1 base, with 11 bases lying between them. CDR3 sequence reads: CASSPRGPQETQYF. The CDR3 region has the DNA TGTGCCAGCAGCCCCCGGGGGCCCCAAGAGACCCAGTACTTC.

This clonotype was detected ten times or more. The chain joins TRBV15 to TRBJ1-2; D might be TRBD1 (6 bases). CDR1 is LNHNV, CDR2 YYDKDF, per germline (reference sequence). There are 13 residues in the CDR3. Trimming pared 8 bases from V and 7 bases from J, leaving 17 bases between. DNA of the CDR3: TGTGCCACCCACCCGGGACAATCCTCTGGCTACACCTTC. Residues: CATHPGQSSGYTF.

This clonotype occurred many times. The chain carries TRBV4-2 and TRBJ1-2, with 7 bases identical to TRBD1. CDR3 length: 17 amino acids. Germline V lookup: CDR1 LGHNA, CDR2 YNFKEQ. V shed 1 base, J shed 7 bases, and the junction held 15 bases outside the gene matches. The CDR3 DNA follows: TGTGCCAGCAGCCAAGTCACTGAGGGAGGGGGCTATAGTGGCTACACCTTC. Its protein product is CASSQVTEGGGYSGYTF.

This clonotype was recorded many times. This rearrangement joins TRBV6-2 or TRBV6-3 to TRBJ1-2; D is unclear. The CDR3 covers 13 residues. CDR1 MNHEY and CDR2 SVGEGT come from the germline V gene. Trimming left V 8 bases short and J 0 bases short, with 10 bases between. Written as DNA, the CDR3 is TGTGCCAGCCGGAAAGGAGCTAACTATGGCTACACCTTC. This translates into CASRKGANYGYTF.

The sample holds many counts of this clonotype. The chain couples TRBV30 to TRBJ1-5, with D uncertain. The CDR3 is 13 amino acids. Trimming cost V 0 bases and J 4 bases, with 7 bases left between them. In germline, CDR1 is GTSNPN, CDR2 SVGIG (reference sequence). DNA for the CDR3: TGTGCCTGGAGTGTAAGTGCAAATCAGCCCCAGCATTTT. Its protein is CAWSVSANQPQHF.